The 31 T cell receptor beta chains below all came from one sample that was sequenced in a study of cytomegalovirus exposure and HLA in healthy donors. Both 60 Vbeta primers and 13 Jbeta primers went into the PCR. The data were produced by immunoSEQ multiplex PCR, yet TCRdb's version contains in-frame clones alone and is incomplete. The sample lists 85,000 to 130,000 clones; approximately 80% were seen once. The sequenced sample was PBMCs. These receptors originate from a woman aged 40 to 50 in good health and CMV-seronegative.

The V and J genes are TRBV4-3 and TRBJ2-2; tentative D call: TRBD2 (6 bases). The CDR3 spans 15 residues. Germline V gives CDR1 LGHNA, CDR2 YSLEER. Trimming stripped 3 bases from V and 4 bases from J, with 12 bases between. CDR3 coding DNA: TGCGCCAGCAGCCACTGGACCGGGGGCACCGGGGAGCTGTTTTTT. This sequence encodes CASSHWTGGTGELFF.

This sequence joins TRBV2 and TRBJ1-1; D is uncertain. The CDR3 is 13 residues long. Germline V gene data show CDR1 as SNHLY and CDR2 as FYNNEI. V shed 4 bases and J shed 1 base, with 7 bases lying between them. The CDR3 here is CASSVEGNTEAFF. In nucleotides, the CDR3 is TGTGCCAGCAGTGTGGAGGGGAACACTGAAGCTTTCTTT.

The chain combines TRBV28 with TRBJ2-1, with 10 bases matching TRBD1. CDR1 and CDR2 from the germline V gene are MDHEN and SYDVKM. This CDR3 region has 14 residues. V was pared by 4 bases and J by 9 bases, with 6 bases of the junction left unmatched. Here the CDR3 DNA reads TGTGCCAGCAGTTCCCGACAGGGGGCGGGTGAGCAGTTCTTC. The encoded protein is CASSSRQGAGEQFF.

The CDR3, as DNA: TGTGCCAGCAGCCCAGGGGACTATGGCTACACCTTC. Its translation is CASSPGDYGYTF. This chain links TRBV5-6 with TRBJ1-2; weak D call: TRBD1 (6 bases). The CDR3 is made up of 12 amino acids. Germline V lookup: CDR1 SGHDT, CDR2 YYEEEE. Trimming took 4 bases from V and 3 from J, leaving 7 bases between them.

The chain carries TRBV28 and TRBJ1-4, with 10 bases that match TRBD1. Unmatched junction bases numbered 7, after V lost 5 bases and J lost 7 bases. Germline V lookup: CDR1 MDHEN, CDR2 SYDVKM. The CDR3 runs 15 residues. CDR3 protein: CASSTRTGGIEKLFF. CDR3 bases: TGTGCCAGCAGTACCCGGACAGGGGGAATTGAAAAACTGTTTTTT.

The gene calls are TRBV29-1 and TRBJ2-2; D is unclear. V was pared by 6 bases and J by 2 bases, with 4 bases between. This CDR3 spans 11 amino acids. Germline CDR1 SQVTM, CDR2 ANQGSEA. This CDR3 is CSVVNTGELFF. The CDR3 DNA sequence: TGCAGCGTCGTTAACACCGGGGAGCTGTTTTTT.

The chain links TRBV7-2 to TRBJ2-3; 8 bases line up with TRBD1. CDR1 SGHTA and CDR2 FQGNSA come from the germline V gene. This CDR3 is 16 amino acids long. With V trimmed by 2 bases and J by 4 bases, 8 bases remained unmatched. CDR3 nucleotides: TGTGCCAGCAGCTTACCGATCTTACAGGGGGCAGATACGCAGTATTTT. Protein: CASSLPILQGADTQYF.

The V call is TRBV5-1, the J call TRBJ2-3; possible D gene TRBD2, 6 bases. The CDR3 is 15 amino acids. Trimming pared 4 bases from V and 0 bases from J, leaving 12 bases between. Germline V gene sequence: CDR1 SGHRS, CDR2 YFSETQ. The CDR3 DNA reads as TGCGCCAGCAGCCCACCGGGACTTAGCACAGATACGCAGTATTTT. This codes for CASSPPGLSTDTQYF.

The CDR3 is CASYPGGTEAFF. Written as DNA, the CDR3 is TGTGCCAGCTACCCAGGGGGCACTGAAGCTTTCTTT. The chain has TRBV28 and TRBJ1-1, with 7 bases aligning to TRBD1. Looked up from germline, CDR1 is MDHEN and CDR2 is SYDVKM. V lost 8 bases and J lost 4; bases outside the gene matches: 4. The CDR3 is 12 amino acids.

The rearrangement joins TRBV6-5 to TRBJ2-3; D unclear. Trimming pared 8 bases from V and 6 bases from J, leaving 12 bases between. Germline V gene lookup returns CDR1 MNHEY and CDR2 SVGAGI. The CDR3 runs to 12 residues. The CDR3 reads CASVFTADTQYF. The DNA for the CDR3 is TGTGCCAGCGTTTTTACTGCTGATACGCAGTATTTT.

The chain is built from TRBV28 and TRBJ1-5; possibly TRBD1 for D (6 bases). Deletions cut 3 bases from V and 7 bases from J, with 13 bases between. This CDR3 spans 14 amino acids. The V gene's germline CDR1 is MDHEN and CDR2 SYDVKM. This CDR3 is CASSFGSGAQPQHF. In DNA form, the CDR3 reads TGTGCCAGCAGTTTTGGTTCAGGGGCCCAGCCCCAGCATTTT.

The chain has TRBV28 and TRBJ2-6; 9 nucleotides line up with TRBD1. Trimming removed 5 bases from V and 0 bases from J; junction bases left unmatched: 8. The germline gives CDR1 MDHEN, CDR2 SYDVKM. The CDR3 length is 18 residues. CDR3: CASSPRTGVASGANVLTF. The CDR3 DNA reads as TGTGCCAGCAGTCCACGGACAGGGGTCGCCTCTGGGGCCAACGTCCTGACTTTC.

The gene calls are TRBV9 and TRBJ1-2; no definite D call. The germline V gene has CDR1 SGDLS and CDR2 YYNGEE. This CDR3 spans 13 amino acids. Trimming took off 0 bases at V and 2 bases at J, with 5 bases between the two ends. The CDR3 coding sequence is TGTGCCAGCAGCGTAGAAGAGAACTATGGCTACACCTTC. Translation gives CASSVEENYGYTF. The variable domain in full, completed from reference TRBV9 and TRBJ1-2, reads DSGVTQTPKHLITATGQRVTLRCSPRSGDLSVYWYQQSLDQGLQFLIQYYNGEERAKGNILERFSAQQFPDLHSELNLSSLELGDSALYFCASSVEENYGYTFGSGTRLTVV.

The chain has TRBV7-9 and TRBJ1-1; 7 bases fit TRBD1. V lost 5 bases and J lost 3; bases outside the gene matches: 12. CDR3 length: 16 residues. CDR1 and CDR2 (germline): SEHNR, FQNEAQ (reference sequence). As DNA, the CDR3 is TGTGCCAGCAGCCCATTGCACAGTGACAGGGACACTGAAGCTTTCTTT. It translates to CASSPLHSDRDTEAFF.

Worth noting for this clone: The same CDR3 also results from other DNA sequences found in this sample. The CDR3 DNA is TGTGCCAGCACCACCGACCAGGGTAGTACCTTGGACATTCAGTACTTC. Translating gives CASTTDQGSTLDIQYF. The chain recombines TRBV18 with TRBJ2-4; D is perhaps TRBD1 (5 bases). CDR3 length: 16 residues. Germline loops: CDR1 KGHSH, CDR2 LQKENI. V dropped 8 bases and J dropped 8 bases, with 25 bases sitting between them.

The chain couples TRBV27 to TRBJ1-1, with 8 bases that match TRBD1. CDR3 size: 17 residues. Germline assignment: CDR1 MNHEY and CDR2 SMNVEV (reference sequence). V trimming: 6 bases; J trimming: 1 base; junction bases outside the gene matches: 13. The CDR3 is CASSRDRGRSGNTEAFF. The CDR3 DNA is TGTGCCAGCAGCCGCGACAGGGGTCGTTCGGGGAACACTGAAGCTTTCTTT.

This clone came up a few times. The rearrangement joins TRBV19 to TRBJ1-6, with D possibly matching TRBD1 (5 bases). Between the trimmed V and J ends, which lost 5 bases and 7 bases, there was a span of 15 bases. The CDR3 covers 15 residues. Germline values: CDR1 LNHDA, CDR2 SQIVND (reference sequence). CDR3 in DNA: TGTGCCAGTAGTCCCCAAGACAGCCCGAATTCACCCCTCCACTTT. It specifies CASSPQDSPNSPLHF.

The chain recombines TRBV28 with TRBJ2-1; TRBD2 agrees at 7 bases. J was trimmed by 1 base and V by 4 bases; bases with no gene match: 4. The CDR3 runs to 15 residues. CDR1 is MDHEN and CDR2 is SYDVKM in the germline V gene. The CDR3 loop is CASSWMGGSYNEQFF. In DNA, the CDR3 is TGTGCCAGCAGTTGGATGGGAGGGTCCTACAATGAGCAGTTCTTC. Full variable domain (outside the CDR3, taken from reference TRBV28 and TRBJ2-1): DVKVTQSSRYLVKRTGEKVFLECVQDMDHENMFWYRQDPGLGLRLIYFSYDVKMKEKGDIPEGYSVSREKKERFSLILESASTNQTSMYLCASSWMGGSYNEQFFGPGTRLTVL.

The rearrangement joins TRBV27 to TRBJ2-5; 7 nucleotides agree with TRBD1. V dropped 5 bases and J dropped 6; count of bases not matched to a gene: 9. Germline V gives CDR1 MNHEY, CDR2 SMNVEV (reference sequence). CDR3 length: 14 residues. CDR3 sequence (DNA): TGTGCCAGCAGTACCCGACAGGGTCTAAAGACCCAGTACTTC. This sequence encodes CASSTRQGLKTQYF.

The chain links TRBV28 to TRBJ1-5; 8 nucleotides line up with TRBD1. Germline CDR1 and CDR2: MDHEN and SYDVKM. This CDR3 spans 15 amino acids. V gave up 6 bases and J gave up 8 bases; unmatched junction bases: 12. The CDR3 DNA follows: TGTGCCAGCAGCCGACAGGGGAGTTCGGTTGAGCCCCAGCATTTT. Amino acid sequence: CASSRQGSSVEPQHF.

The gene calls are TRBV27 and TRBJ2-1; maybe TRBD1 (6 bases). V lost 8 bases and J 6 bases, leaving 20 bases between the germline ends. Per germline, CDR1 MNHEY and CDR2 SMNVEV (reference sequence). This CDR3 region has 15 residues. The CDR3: CASALQGTYGNEQFF. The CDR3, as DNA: TGTGCCAGCGCCCTCCAGGGGACCTACGGCAATGAGCAGTTCTTC.

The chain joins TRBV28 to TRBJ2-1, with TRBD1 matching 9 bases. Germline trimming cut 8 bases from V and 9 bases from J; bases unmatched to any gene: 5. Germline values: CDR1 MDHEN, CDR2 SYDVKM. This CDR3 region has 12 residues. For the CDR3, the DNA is TGTGCCAGCGGGACAGGGTTTAGTGAGCAGTTCTTC. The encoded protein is CASGTGFSEQFF. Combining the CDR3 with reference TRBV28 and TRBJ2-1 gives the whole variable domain DVKVTQSSRYLVKRTGEKVFLECVQDMDHENMFWYRQDPGLGLRLIYFSYDVKMKEKGDIPEGYSVSREKKERFSLILESASTNQTSMYLCASGTGFSEQFFGPGTRLTVL.

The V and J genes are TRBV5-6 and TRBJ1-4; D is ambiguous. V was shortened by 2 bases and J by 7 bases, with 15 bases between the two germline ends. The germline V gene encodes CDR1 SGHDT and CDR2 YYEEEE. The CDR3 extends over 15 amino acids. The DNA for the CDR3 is TGTGCCAGCAGCTTAGTCACAGAGTCGAGTGAAAAACTGTTTTTT. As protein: CASSLVTESSEKLFF.

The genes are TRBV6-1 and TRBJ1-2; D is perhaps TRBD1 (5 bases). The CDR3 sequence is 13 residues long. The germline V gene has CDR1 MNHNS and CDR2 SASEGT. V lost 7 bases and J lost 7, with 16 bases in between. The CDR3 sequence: CASKGASKGGYTF. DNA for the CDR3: TGTGCCAGCAAAGGGGCCTCCAAGGGTGGCTACACCTTC.

Here the CDR3 reads CASSFASGSSIYEQYF. The CDR3 region has the DNA TGTGCCAGCAGCTTCGCTAGCGGGAGCAGTATCTACGAGCAGTACTTC. The chain links TRBV7-2 to TRBJ2-7, with 10 nucleotides matching TRBD2. V lost 3 bases to trimming and J lost 3 bases; unmatched junction nucleotides: 8. The CDR3 covers 16 residues. Germline-derived CDR1 and CDR2 are SGHTA and FQGNSA.

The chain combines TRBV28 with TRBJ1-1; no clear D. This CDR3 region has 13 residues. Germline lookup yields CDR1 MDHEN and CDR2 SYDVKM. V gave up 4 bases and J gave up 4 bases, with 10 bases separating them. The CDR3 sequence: CASSSRHATEAFF. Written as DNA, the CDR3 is TGTGCCAGCAGTTCGCGACACGCCACTGAAGCTTTCTTT.

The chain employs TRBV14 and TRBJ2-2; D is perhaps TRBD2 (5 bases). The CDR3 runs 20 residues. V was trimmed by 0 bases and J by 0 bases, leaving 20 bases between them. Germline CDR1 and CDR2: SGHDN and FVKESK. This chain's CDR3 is CASSQEGKEVGVSNTGELFF. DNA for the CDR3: TGTGCCAGCAGCCAAGAAGGTAAGGAGGTTGGGGTTTCGAACACCGGGGAGCTGTTTTTT.

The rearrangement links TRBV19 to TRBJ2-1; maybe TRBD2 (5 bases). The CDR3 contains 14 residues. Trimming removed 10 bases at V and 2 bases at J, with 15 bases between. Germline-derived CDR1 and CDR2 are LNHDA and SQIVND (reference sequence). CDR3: CATSLGGTYNEQFF. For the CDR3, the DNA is TGTGCCACCTCACTAGGAGGCACCTACAATGAGCAGTTCTTC.

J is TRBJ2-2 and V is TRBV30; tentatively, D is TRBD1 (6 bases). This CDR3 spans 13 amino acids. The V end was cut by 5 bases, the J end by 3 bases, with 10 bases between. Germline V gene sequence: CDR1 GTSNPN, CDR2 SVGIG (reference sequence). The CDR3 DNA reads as TGTGCCTGGGGAGGACAGTACACCGGGGAGCTGTTTTTT. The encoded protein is CAWGGQYTGELFF. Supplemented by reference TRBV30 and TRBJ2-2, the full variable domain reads SQTIHQWPATLVQPVGSPLSLECTVEGTSNPNLYWYRQAAGRGLQLLFYSVGIGQISSEVPQNLSASRPQDRQFILSSKKLLLSDSGFYLCAWGGQYTGELFFGEGSRLTVL.

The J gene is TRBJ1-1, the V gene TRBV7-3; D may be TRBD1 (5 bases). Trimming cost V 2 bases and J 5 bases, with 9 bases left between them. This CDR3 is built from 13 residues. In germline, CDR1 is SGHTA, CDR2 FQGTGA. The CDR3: CASSLVSGTEAFF. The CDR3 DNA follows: TGTGCCAGCAGCTTAGTCTCAGGGACTGAAGCTTTCTTT.

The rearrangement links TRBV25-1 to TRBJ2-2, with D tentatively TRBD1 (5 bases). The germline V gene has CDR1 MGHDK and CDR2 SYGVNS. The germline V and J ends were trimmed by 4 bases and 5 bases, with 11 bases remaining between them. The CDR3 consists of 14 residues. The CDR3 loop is CASSGPRGTGELFF. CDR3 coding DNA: TGTGCCAGCAGTGGTCCTAGGGGTACCGGGGAGCTGTTTTTT.